Here is one T cell receptor beta chain with its context. CDR1 and CDR2 from the germline V gene are SGHNT and YYREEE (reference sequence). The CDR3 has 14 residues. V shed 3 bases and J shed 2 bases, with 11 bases lying between them. These data belong to a study of cytomegalovirus exposure and HLA in healthy donors. Whole-study context: As released early, the data held 75 million to 90 million unique TCRs from HLA-typed donors.

PCR amplification relied on 60 Vbeta primers (plus 13 Jbeta primers). TCRdb's table, derived via immunoSEQ multiplex PCR, lists solely in-frame clones and lacks some. The sample totals about 77,000 clones. The receptor comes from a man aged 50 to 59 in good health and CMV-seropositive. Specimen: PBMCs. The chain combines TRBV5-4 with TRBJ1-1; maybe TRBD1 (5 bases). The CDR3 protein is CASSSTVTNTEAFF. DNA of the CDR3: TGTGCCAGCAGCTCGACAGTTACTAACACTGAAGCTTTCTTT. The full variable domain, completed using reference TRBV5-4 and TRBJ1-1, is ETGVTQSPTHLIKTRGQQVTLRCSSQSGHNTVSWYQQALGQGPQFIFQYYREEENGRGNFPPRFSGLQFPNYSSELNVNALELDDSALYLCASSSTVTNTEAFFGQGTRLTVV.